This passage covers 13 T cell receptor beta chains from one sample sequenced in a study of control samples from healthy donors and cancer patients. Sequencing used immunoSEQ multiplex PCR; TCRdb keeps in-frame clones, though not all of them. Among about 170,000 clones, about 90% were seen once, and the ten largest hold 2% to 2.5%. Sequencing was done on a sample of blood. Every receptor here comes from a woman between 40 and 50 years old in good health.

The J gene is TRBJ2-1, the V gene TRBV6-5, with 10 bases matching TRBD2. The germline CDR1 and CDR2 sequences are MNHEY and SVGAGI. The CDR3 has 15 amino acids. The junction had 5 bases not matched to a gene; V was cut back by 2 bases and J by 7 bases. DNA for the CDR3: TGTGCCAGCAGTTACGTGGGACTAGCGAGAAATGAGCAGTTCTTC. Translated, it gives CASSYVGLARNEQFF.

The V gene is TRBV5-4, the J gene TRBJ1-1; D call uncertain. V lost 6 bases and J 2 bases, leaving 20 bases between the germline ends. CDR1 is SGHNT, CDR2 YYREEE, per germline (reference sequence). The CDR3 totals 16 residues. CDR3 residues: CASTTIRDKVNTEAFF. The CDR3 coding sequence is TGTGCCAGCACCACGATTCGGGATAAGGTTAACACTGAAGCTTTCTTT.

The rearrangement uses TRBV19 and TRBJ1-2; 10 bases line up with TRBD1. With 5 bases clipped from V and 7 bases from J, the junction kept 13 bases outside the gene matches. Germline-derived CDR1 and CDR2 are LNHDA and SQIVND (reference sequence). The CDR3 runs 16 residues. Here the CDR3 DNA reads TGTGCCAGTAGTTACCGGGACAGGGGCTCCGGTTTTGGCTACACCTTC. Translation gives CASSYRDRGSGFGYTF.

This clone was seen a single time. The CDR3 loop reads CASSQVASGGGSYNEQFF. Written as DNA, the CDR3 is TGCGCCAGCAGCCAAGTGGCTAGCGGGGGAGGCTCCTACAATGAGCAGTTCTTC. The rearrangement uses TRBV4-1 and TRBJ2-1; the match to TRBD2 covers 10 bases. The germline V gene encodes CDR1 MGHRA and CDR2 YSYEKL. The CDR3 runs 18 residues. V lost 1 base, J lost 0 bases, and 6 bases stayed unmatched.

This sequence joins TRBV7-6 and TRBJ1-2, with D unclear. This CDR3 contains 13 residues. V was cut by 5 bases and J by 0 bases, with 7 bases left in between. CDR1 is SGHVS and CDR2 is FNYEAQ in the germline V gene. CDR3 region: CASSPDPNYGYTF. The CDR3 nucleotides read TGTGCCAGCAGCCCCGACCCTAACTATGGCTACACCTTC.

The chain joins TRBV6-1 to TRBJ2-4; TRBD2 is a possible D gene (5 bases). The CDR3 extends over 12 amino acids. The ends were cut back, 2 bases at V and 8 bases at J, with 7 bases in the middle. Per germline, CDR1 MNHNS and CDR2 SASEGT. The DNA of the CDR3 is TGTGCCAGCAGTGAACAGAGGGACATTCAGTACTTC. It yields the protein CASSEQRDIQYF.

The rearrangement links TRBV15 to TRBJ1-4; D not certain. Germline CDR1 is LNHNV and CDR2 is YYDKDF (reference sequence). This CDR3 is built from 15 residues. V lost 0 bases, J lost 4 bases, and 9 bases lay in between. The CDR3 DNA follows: TGTGCCACCAGCAGAGATCGAGGACTTAATGAAAAACTGTTTTTT. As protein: CATSRDRGLNEKLFF.

In nucleotides, the CDR3 is TGTGCCAGCAGCTTTCCCCCGACAGGGGAAAAAGAGACCCAGTACTTC. It is translated as CASSFPPTGEKETQYF. This rearrangement joins TRBV5-6 to TRBJ2-5, with 8 bases lining up with TRBD1. The CDR3 loop spans 16 amino acids. Trimming cost V 2 bases and J 3 bases; bases outside gene matches: 9. The V gene's germline CDR1 is SGHDT and CDR2 YYEEEE. The whole variable domain, filled in from reference TRBV5-6 and TRBJ2-5, reads DAGVTQSPTHLIKTRGQQVTLRCSPKSGHDTVSWYQQALGQGPQFIFQYYEEEERQRGNFPDRFSGHQFPNYSSELNVNALLLGDSALYLCASSFPPTGEKETQYFGPGTRLLVL.

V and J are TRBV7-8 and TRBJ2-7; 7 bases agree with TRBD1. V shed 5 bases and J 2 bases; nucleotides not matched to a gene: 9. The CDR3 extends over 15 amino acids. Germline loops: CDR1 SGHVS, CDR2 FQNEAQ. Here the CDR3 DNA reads TGTGCCAGCAGCCGACCCGGGGACAGTACCTACGAGCAGTACTTC. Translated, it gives CASSRPGDSTYEQYF.

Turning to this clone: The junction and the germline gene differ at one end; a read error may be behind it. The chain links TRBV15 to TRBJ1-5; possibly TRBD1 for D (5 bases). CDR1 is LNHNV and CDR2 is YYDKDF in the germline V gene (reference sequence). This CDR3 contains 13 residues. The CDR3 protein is CATNRGVGQPQHF. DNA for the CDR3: TGTGCCACCAACAGAGGGGTTGGTCAGCCCCAGCATTTT. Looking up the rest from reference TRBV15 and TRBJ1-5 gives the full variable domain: DAMVIQNPRYQVTQFGKPVTLSCSQTLNHNVMYWYQQKSSQAPKLLFHYYDKDFNNEADTPDNFQSRRPNTSFCFLDIRSPGLGDTAMYLCATNRGVGQPQHFGDGTRLSIL.

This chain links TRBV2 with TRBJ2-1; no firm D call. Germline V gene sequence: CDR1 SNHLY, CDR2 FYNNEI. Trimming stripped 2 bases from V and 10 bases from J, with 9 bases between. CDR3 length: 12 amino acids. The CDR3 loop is CASSESEREQFF. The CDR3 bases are TGTGCCAGCAGTGAATCGGAGAGGGAGCAGTTCTTC.

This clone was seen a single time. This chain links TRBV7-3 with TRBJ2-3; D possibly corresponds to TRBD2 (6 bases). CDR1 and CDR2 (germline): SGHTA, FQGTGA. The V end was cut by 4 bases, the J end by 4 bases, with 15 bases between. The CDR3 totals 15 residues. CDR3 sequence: CASSSKLGGADTQYF. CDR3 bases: TGTGCCAGCAGCTCGAAGCTCGGAGGGGCAGATACGCAGTATTTT.

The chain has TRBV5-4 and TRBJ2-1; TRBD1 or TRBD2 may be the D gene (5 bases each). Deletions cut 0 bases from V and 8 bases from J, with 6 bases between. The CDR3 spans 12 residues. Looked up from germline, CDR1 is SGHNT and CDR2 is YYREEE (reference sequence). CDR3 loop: CASSLVGDEQFF. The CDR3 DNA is TGTGCCAGCAGCTTGGTGGGGGATGAGCAGTTCTTC. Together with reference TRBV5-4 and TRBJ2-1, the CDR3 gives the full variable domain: ETGVTQSPTHLIKTRGQQVTLRCSSQSGHNTVSWYQQALGQGPQFIFQYYREEENGRGNFPPRFSGLQFPNYSSELNVNALELDDSALYLCASSLVGDEQFFGPGTRLTVL.